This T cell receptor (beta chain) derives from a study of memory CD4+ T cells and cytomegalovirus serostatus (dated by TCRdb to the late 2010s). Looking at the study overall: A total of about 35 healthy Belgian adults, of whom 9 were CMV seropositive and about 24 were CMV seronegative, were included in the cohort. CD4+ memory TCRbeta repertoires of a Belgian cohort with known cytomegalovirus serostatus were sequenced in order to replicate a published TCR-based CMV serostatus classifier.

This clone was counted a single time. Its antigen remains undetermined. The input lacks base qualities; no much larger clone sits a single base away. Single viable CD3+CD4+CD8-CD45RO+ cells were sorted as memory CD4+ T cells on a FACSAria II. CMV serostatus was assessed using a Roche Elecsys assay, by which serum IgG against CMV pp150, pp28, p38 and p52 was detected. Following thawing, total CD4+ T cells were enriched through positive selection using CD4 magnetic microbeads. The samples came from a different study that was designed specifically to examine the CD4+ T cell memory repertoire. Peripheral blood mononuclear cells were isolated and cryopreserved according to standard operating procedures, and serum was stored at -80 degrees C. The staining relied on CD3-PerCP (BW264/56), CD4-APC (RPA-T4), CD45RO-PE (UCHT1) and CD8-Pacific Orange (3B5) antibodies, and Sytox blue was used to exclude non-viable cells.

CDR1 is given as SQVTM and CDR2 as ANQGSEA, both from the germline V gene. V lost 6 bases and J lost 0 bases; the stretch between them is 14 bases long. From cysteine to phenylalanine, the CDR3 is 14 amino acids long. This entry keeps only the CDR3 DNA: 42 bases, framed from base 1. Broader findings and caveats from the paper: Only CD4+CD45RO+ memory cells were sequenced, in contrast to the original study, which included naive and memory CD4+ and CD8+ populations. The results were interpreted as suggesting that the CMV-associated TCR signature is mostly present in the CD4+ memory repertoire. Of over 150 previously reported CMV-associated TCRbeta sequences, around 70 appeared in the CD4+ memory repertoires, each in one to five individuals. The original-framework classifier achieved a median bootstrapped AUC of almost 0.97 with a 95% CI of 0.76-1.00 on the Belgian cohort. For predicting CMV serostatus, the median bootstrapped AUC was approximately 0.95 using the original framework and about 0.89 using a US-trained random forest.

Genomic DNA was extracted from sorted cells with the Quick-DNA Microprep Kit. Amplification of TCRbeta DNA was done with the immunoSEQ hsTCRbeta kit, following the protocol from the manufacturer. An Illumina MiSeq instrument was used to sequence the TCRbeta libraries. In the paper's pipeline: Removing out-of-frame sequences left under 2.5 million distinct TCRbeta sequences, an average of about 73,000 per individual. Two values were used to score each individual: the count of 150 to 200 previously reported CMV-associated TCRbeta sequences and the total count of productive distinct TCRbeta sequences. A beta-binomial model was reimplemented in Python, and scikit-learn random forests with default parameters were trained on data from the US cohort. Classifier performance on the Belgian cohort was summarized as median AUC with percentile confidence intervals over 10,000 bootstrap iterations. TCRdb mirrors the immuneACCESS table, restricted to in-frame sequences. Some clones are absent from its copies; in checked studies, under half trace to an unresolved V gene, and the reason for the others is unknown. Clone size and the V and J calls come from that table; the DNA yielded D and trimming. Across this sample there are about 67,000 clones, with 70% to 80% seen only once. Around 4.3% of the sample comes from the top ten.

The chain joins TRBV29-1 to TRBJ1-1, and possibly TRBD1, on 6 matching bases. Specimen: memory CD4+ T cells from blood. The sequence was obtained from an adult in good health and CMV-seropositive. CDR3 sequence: CSVGGGGVNTEAFF. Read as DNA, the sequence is TGCAGCGTAGGGGGAGGGGGGGTGAACACTGAAGCTTTCTTT.